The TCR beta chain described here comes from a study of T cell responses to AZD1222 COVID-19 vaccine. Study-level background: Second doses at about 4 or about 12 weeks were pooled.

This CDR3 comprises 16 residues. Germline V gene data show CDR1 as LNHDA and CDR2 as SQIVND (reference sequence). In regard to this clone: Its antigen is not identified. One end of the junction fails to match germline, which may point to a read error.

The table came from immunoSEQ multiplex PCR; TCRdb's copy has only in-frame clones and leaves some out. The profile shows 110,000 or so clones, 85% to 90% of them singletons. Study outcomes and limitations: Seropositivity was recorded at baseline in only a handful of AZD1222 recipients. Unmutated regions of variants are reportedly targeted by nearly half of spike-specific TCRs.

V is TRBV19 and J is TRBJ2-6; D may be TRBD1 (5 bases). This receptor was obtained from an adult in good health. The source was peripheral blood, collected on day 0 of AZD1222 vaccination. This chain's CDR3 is CASSMQGGSGANVPTF. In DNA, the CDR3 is TGTGCCAGTAGTATGCAGGGTGGGTCTGGGGCCAACGTCCCGACTTTC.